The present T cell receptor (beta chain) was sequenced within a study of post-analysis software for immune sequencing data. Study as a whole: Secondary progressive, relapsing-remitting and progressive-relapsing multiple sclerosis were among the included disease courses.

Study-wide results and limits: Controls had significantly higher normalized Chao1 diversity than multiple sclerosis patients.

TCR beta libraries were prepared from cDNA with unique molecular identifiers. T cells numbering about 0.85 to 11 million yielded cDNA molecules that totaled some 500,000. MiXCR, applied by TCRdb to the PCR reads, yields one record per CDR3 protein. The sample holds roughly 650,000 distinct CDR3 sequences, around 64% seen once. The table lists this clonotype with a few counts. Its antigen is undetermined. This clonotype was sampled from a girl between 2 and 10 years old with multiple sclerosis. The specimen was blood.

The DNA of the CDR3 is TGTGCCAGCAGCCTAGGTCACGGGGATGGCTACACCTTC. Its protein is CASSLGHGDGYTF. The chain has TRBV12-3 or TRBV12-4 and TRBJ1-2, with unresolved D. The CDR3 length is 13 residues. Trimming took off 6 bases at V and 6 bases at J, with 14 bases between the two ends.